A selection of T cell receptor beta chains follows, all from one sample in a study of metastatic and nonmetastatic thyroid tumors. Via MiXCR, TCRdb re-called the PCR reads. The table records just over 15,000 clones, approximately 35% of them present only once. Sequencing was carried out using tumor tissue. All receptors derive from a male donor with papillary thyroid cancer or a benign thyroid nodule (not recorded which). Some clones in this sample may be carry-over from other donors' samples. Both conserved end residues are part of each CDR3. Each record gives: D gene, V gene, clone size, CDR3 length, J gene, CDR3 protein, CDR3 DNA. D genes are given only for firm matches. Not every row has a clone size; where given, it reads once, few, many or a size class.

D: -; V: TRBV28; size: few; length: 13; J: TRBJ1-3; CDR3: CASSFQGSGTIYF; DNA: TGTGCCAGCAGTTTCCAGGGGTCTGGCACCATATATTTT
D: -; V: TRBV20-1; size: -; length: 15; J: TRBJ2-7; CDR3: CSARSVTIGAYEQYF; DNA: TGCAGTGCTAGGAGTGTTACTATCGGGGCCTACGAGCAGTACTTC
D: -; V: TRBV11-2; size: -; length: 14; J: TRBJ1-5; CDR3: CASSPTGNRQPQHF; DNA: TGTGCCAGCAGCCCAACAGGGAACCGACAGCCCCAGCATTTT
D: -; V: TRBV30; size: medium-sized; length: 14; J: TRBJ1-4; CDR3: CAWSVSGQSEKLFF; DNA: TGTGCCTGGAGTGTCTCCGGACAGAGTGAAAAACTGTTTTTT
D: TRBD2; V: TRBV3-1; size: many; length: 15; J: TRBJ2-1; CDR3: CASSLNPSGYGEQFF; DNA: TGTGCCAGCAGCCTAAACCCTAGCGGGTATGGTGAGCAGTTCTTC
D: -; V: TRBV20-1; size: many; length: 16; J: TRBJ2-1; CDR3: CSAAREGGFGPVEQFF; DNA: TGCAGTGCCGCTAGGGAGGGGGGATTTGGCCCTGTTGAGCAGTTCTTC
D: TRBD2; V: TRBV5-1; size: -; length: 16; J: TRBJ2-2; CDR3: CASSYSGRADTGELFF; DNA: TGCGCCAGCAGCTATAGCGGGAGGGCCGACACCGGGGAGCTGTTTTTT
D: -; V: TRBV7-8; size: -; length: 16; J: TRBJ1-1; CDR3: CASSFLDYSYIAEAFF; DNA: TGTGCCAGCAGCTTCCTTGATTACAGTTATATTGCTGAAGCTTTCTTT
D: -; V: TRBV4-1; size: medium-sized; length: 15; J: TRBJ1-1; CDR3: CASSQVSTGNTEAFF; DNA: TGCGCCAGCAGCCAAGTATCGACAGGGAACACTGAAGCTTTCTTT
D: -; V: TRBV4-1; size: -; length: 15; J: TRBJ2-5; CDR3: CASSRLPVGSETQYF; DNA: TGCGCCAGCAGCCGACTACCCGTAGGATCTGAGACCCAGTACTTC
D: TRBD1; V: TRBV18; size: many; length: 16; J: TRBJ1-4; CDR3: CASSPPWEQGGEKLFF; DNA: TGTGCCAGCTCACCTCCCTGGGAACAGGGGGGTGAAAAACTGTTTTTT
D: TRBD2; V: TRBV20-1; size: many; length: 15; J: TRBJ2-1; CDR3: CSALRLAGGPNEQFF; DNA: TGCAGTGCCCTGAGACTAGCGGGGGGGCCAAATGAGCAGTTCTTC
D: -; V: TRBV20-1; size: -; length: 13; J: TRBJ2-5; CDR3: CSARSELQETQYF; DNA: TGCAGTGCGAGATCGGAACTCCAAGAGACACAGTACTTC
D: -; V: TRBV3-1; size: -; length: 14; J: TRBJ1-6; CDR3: CASSLFEAGGPLHF; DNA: TGTGCCAGCAGTTTATTCGAGGCCGGCGGGCCCCTCCACTTT
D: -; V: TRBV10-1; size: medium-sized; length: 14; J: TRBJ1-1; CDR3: CASSEGGTNTEAFF; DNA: TGCGCCAGCAGTGAAGGGGGGACGAACACTGAAGCTTTCTTT
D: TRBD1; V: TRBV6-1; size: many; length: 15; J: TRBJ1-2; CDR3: CASSIKNRDSYGYTF; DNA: TGTGCCAGCTCCATTAAAAACCGGGACAGCTATGGCTACACCTTC
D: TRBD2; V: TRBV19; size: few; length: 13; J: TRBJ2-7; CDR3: CASSHGTSGEQYF; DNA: TGTGCCAGTAGTCACGGGACTAGCGGCGAGCAGTACTTC
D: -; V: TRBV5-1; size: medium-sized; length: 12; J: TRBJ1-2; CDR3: CASGLDGKGYTF; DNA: TGCGCCAGCGGACTTGACGGGAAAGGCTACACCTTC
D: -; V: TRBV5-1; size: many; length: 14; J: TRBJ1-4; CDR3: CASSPGGAGEKLFF; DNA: TGCGCCAGCAGCCCCGGGGGGGCAGGTGAAAAACTGTTTTTT
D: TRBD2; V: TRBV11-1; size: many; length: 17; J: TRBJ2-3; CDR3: CASSPGLAGARTDTQYF; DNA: TGTGCCAGCAGCCCCGGACTAGCGGGGGCCCGCACAGATACGCAGTATTTT
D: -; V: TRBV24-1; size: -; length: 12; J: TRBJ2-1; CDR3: CATSAVGTTHFF; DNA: TGTGCCACCAGTGCCGTCGGGACAACTCATTTCTTC
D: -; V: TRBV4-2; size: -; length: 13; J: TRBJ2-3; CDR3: CASSQDSSRKQYF; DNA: TGTGCCAGCAGCCAAGATTCCAGCAGGAAGCAGTATTTT
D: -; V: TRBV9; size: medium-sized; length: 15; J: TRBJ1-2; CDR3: CASSVGVQANYGYTF; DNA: TGTGCCAGCAGCGTAGGGGTACAAGCTAACTATGGCTACACCTTC
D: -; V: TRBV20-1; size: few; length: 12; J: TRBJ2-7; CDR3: CSARGPNSPGGF; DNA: TGCAGTGCTAGGGGCCCCAATTCCCCCGGAGGCTTC
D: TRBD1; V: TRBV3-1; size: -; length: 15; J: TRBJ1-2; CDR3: CASSQYGTGHYCYTF; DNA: TGTGCCAGCAGCCAATACGGGACAGGGCACTATTGCTACACCTTC
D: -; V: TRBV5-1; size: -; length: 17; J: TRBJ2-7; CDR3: CASSLVHLDYRVDEQYF; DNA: TGCGCCAGCAGCTTGGTCCACCTAGACTATCGTGTGGACGAGCAGTACTTC
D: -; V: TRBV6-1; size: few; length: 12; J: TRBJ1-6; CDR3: CASSLRGSPLHF; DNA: TGTGCCAGCAGCCTCAGGGGTTCACCCCTCCACTTT
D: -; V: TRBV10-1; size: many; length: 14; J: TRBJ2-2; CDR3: CASSEVGDTGELFF; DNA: TGCGCCAGCAGTGAGGTGGGGGATACCGGGGAGCTGTTTTTT
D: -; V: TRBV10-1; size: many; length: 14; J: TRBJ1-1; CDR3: CASSAGDRVTEAFF; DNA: TGCGCCAGCAGTGCGGGGGACCGCGTCACTGAAGCTTTCTTT
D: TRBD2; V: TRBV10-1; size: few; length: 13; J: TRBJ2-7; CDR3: CASSEGLAEEQYF; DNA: TGCGCCAGCAGTGAAGGACTAGCCGAGGAGCAGTACTTC
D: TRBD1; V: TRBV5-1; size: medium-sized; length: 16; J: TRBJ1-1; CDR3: CASSLAGGAMNTEAFF; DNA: TGCGCCAGCAGCTTGGCAGGGGGCGCGATGAACACTGAAGCTTTCTTT
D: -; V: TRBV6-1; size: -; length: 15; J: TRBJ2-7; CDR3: CASSEADDSPYEQYF; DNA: TGTGCCAGCAGTGAAGCGGATGACAGTCCCTACGAGCAGTACTTC
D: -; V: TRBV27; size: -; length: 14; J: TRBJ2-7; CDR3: CASTILDHLYEHYF; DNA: TGTGCCAGCACGATACTAGATCATCTATACGAGCATTACTTC